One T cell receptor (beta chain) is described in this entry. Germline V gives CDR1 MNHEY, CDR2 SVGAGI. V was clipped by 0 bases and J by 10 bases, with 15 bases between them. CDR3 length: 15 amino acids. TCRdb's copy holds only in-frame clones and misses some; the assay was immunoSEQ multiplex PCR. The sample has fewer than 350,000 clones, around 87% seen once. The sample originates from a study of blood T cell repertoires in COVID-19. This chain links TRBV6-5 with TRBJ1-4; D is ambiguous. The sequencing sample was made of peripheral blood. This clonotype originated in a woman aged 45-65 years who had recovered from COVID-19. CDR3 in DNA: TGTGCCAGCAGTTACTCGTTCGCCTCCGCGGGAAAACTGTTTTTT. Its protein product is CASSYSFASAGKLFF.